This T cell receptor beta chain was obtained from a study of T cell responses to AZD1222 COVID-19 vaccine (dated by TCRdb to the early 2020s). In terms of the full investigation: Because spike-specific TCR depth and breadth did not differ between the two schedules, AZD1222 recipients who got a second dose at roughly 4 weeks were pooled with those who got a second dose at roughly 12 weeks. TCR sequencing was performed for roughly 240 trial participants, of whom around 200 were given two doses of AZD1222 and around 25 were given two doses of MenACWY control vaccine. Trial participants were enrolled by age into 18-55, 56-69 and 70-plus year subgroups, with about 150, 27 and 61 TCR-sequenced participants respectively.

As regards this clone: Its target antigen remains unknown. Base qualities are not at hand, and no much larger clone is one base apart.

Overall study results and their limits: Reportedly, almost half of the unique spike-specific TCRs recognized epitopes lying outside the regions that are mutated in the B.1.351 and B.1.1.7 variants. Participants were mostly white British and included more females than males, and it was suggested by the authors that clonal diversity may have been underestimated. Only a handful of AZD1222 recipients were SARS-CoV-2 seropositive at baseline, limiting conclusions about previously exposed vaccinees. Because no samples from the day 14 peak response were available, repertoires could be characterized only after the peak T cell response. Spike-specific TCR breadth and depth rose significantly after two AZD1222 doses compared with day 0 and with MenACWY recipients. The 56-69-year group was small, and its depth increase did not reach significance, likely because of low power. The vaccine-associated CD4 TCRs covered the entire spike protein, and the dominant responses fell in regions 160-218 and 743-854.

The CDR3 regions of human TCRbeta chains were analyzed by immunosequencing. The authors' analysis ran thus. Repertoire TCRs were checked for matches against a reference library of SARS-CoV-2-specific TCRs that had been generated using the MIRA antigen-specificity platform. Breadth meant the fraction of unique TCRs that were SARS-CoV-2-associated, whereas depth meant the fraction of total T cells that were SARS-CoV-2-associated. Using the MIRA data, every spike-specific TCR was mapped to the spike region that the TCR reacted to and assigned to either a CD4 or a CD8 class. Log10-transformed breadth and depth values were compared by one-way ANOVA with Sidak's multiple comparisons tests. TCRdb holds this immuneACCESS table with in-frame rearrangements only. Some clones are missing; in checked studies, unresolved V genes explain under half, and the rest has no known cause. That table supplies the V and J calls and clone size; D and trimming were determined from the DNA. The sample table holds 140,000 or so clones, of which 89% were seen once. 4% to 5% of the sample is held by the ten biggest clonotypes.

The time point label, as the study defines it: baseline before first vaccination. The vaccinee samples were drawn from two UK trials, COV001 and COV002, one of which was a single-blind randomized controlled phase 2/3 trial testing AZD1222 (ChAdOx1 nCoV-19) in healthy adults. For TCRbeta chain sequencing, PBMC samples were collected from trial participants at day 0 and at day 28 after the second dose. V and J lose 1 base and 6 bases, and a span of 13 bases separates them. The germline V gene specifies SNHLY as CDR1 and FYNNEI as CDR2. The CDR3 spans 15 residues, from the cysteine through the phenylalanine. Of all the DNA, just the CDR3 is kept, 45 bases in frame from base 1.

This material consisted of peripheral blood, taken on day 0 of AZD1222 vaccination. The TCR sequence derives from an adult in good health. The chain links TRBV2 with TRBJ1-5; the D gene cannot be resolved reliably. The CDR3 region has the sequence CASSEGLRGVQPQHF. The DNA sequence is as follows: TGTGCCAGCAGTGAAGGTCTTCGGGGAGTTCAGCCCCAGCATTTT.